This T cell receptor beta chain was documented in a study of blood T cells in healthy people across ages. Primers used in a second PCR of about 6 to 11 cycles were a sample-barcoded 5' primer and a J-beta primer mix. A minimum of 2.5 million CDR3-containing paired-end reads was obtained for each sample. In TCRdb, the 5' RACE reads were re-called with MiXCR into one record per CDR3 protein. The sample yields nearly 1 million distinct CDR3 sequences, roughly half seen once. The CDR3 spans 14 residues. Germline loops: CDR1 DFQATT, CDR2 SNEGSKA (reference sequence). Trimming shortened V by 2 bases and J by 5 bases, and 13 bases separated the two germline ends.

This chain uses TRBV20-1 with TRBJ1-5, with D possibly matching TRBD1 (6 bases). Sequencing was carried out using blood. The receptor comes from a woman aged 55-70 years in good health. The CDR3 region is CSARQEGGYQPQHF. The CDR3 DNA is TGCAGTGCTAGACAAGAAGGGGGGTATCAGCCCCAGCATTTT.